The 8 T cell receptor beta chains reported below all come from one sample, sequenced in a study of OX40 agonist ivuxolimab in advanced cancers. The table came from immunoSEQ multiplex PCR; TCRdb's copy has only in-frame clones and leaves some out. This table holds more than 15,000 clones, more than 80% found once. The sample in question was CD4+ or CD8+ T cells sorted from blood, obtained in a trial of the OX40 agonist ivuxolimab. The receptor source for this set is an adult with an advanced solid tumor such as melanoma, head and neck, liver or kidney cancer.

This clone was detected a few times. The chain recombines TRBV30 with TRBJ1-1; weak D call: TRBD1 (6 bases). Trimming removed 3 bases from V and 0 bases from J, with 8 bases in between. This CDR3 has 13 residues. Germline V gene data show CDR1 as GTSNPN and CDR2 as SVGIG (reference sequence). The CDR3 protein is CAWRDSLNTEAFF. DNA for the CDR3: TGTGCCTGGAGGGACAGTCTGAACACTGAAGCTTTCTTT.

This clone has a handful of counts. CDR3: CASSESRSGTHYGYTF. In nucleotides, the CDR3 is TGCGCCAGCAGTGAGTCCAGGTCCGGGACGCACTATGGCTACACCTTC. The genes are TRBV10-2 and TRBJ1-2, with a possible D match to TRBD1 (5 bases). CDR1 is WSHSY, CDR2 SAAADI, per germline. This CDR3 spans 16 amino acids. V lost 0 bases and J 3 bases, leaving 14 bases between the germline ends.

V gene TRBV6-1 combines with J gene TRBJ2-7; 8 nucleotides match TRBD2. V was clipped by 2 bases and J by 0 bases; unmatched bases: 3. Germline CDR1 and CDR2: MNHNS and SASEGT. This CDR3 has 15 amino acids. The CDR3 DNA reads TGTGCCAGCAGTGAATTTACTAGCGGCTCCTACGAGCAGTACTTC. Its protein is CASSEFTSGSYEQYF.

This clone was seen only once. The chain couples TRBV11-2 to TRBJ2-5; TRBD2 agrees at 11 bases. Trimming cost V 2 bases and J 4 bases; bases outside gene matches: 9. Germline V gene lookup returns CDR1 SGHAT and CDR2 FQNNGV. This CDR3 spans 17 amino acids. CDR3 region: CASSLYLTSGDLETQYF. The CDR3 nucleotides are TGTGCCAGCAGCTTATACTTGACTAGCGGGGATCTAGAGACCCAGTACTTC.

This chain joins TRBV28 and TRBJ2-2; possibly TRBD1 for D (5 bases). This CDR3 region has 16 residues. V was shortened by 2 bases and J by 4 bases, with 14 bases between the two germline ends. Germline V lookup: CDR1 MDHEN, CDR2 SYDVKM. The CDR3 DNA sequence: TGTGCCAGCAGTTTAAGGCAGGGAAGAGGCACCGGGGAGCTGTTTTTT. Translated, it gives CASSLRQGRGTGELFF.

This clone was detected only a few times. This rearrangement joins TRBV19 to TRBJ2-1; tentative D call: TRBD2 (5 bases). V gave up 1 base and J gave up 3 bases, with 7 bases separating them. Looked up from germline, CDR1 is LNHDA and CDR2 is SQIVND (reference sequence). The CDR3 has 14 amino acids. The CDR3 nucleotides are TGTGCCAGTAGTATAGTTGGAGGCTACAATGAGCAGTTCTTC. Protein sequence: CASSIVGGYNEQFF. The full variable domain, its missing parts supplied by reference TRBV19 and TRBJ2-1, is DGGITQSPKYLFRKEGQNVTLSCEQNLNHDAMYWYRQDPGQGLRLIYYSQIVNDFQKGDIAEGYSVSREKKESFPLTVTSAQKNPTAFYLCASSIVGGYNEQFFGPGTRLTVL.

The chain uses TRBV2 and TRBJ1-1; D unclear. Germline-derived CDR1 and CDR2 are SNHLY and FYNNEI. The CDR3 runs 13 residues. The V and J ends lost 10 bases and 1 base respectively, with 13 bases between them. The CDR3 DNA follows: TGTGCCATCCGAACGGTTGGGAACACTGAAGCTTTCTTT. Protein sequence: CAIRTVGNTEAFF.

The CDR3 loop is CASSPEAVLAKNIQYF. CDR3 coding DNA: TGTGCCAGCAGCCCGGAGGCAGTATTAGCCAAAAACATTCAGTACTTC. The chain employs TRBV7-8 and TRBJ2-4; possibly TRBD2 for D (5 bases). Trimming cost V 5 bases and J 0 bases, with 14 bases left between them. Germline CDR1 and CDR2: SGHVS and FQNEAQ. The CDR3 spans 16 residues.